This T cell receptor (beta chain) emerged from a study of technical replicates of blood from several donors. Measured with immunoSEQ multiplex PCR; TCRdb has only the in-frame clones, and not every one. The sample lists about 18,000 clones, about 79% occurring once. Sequenced sample: PBMCs. The receptor was isolated from a human donor in good health. Some clones in this sample may be carry-over from other donors' samples.

The CDR3 loop reads CASSGDRGGEKLFF. The CDR3 bases are TGTGCCAGCAGCGGAGACAGGGGCGGTGAAAAACTGTTTTTT. The chain uses TRBV9 and TRBJ1-4; 8 bases map to TRBD1. The CDR3 runs to 14 residues. Trimming removed 3 bases from V and 7 bases from J; junction bases left unmatched: 5. The V gene's germline CDR1 is SGDLS and CDR2 YYNGEE.